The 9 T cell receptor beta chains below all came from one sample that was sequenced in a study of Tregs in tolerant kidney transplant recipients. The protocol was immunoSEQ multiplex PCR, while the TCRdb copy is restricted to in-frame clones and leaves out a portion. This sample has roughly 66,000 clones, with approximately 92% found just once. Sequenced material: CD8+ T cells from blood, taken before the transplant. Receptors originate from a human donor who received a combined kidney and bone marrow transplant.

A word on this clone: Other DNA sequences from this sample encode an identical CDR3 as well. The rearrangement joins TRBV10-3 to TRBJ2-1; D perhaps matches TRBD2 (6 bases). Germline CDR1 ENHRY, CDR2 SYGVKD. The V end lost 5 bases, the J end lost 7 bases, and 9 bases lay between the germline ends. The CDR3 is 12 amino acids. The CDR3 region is CAISLASNEQFF. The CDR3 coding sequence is TGTGCCATCAGTCTAGCGTCGAATGAGCAGTTCTTC.

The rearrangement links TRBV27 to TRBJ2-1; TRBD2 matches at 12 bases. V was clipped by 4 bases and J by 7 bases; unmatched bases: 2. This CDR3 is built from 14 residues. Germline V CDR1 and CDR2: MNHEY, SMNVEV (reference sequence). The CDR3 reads CASSSGLAGNEQFF. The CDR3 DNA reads TGTGCCAGCAGTTCCGGACTAGCGGGAAATGAGCAGTTCTTC.

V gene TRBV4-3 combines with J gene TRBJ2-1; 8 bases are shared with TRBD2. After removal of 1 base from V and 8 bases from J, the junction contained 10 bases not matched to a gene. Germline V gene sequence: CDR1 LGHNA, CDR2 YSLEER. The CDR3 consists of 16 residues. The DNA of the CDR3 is TGCGCCAGCAGCCAAGGAGGACTAGCAAGGGACTATGAGCAGTTCTTC. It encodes CASSQGGLARDYEQFF.

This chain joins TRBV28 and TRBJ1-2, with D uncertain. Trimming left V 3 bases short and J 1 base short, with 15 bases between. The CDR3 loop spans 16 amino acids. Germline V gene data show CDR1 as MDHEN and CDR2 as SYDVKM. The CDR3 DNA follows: TGTGCCAGCAGTTTGATCGGGGAAGGGATTAACTATGGCTACACCTTC. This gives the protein CASSLIGEGINYGYTF.

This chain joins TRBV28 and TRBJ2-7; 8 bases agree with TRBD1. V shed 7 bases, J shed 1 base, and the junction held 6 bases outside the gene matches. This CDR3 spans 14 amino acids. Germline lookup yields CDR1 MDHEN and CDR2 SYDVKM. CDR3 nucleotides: TGTGCCAGCACCCACGGACAGGGTTCCTACGAGCAGTACTTC. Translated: CASTHGQGSYEQYF.

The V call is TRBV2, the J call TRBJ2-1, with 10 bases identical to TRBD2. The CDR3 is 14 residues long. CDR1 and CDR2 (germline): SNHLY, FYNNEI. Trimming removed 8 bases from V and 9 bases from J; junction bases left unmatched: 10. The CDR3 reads CASLLAGAPGEQFF. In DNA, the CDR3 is TGTGCCAGCCTGCTAGCGGGGGCCCCCGGTGAGCAGTTCTTC.

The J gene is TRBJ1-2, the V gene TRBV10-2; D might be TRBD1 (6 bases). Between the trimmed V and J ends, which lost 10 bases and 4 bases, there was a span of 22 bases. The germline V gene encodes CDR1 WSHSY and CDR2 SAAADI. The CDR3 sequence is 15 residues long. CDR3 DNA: TGCGCCATACTCGACTTAACAGGGAACCGCTATGGCTACACCTTC. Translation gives CAILDLTGNRYGYTF.

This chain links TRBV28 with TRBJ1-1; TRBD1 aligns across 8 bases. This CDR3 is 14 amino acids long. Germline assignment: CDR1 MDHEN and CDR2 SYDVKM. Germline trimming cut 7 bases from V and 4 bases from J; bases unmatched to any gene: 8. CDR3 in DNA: TGTGCCAGCAATAAGCAGGGGGCGCTCACTGAAGCTTTCTTT. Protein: CASNKQGALTEAFF.

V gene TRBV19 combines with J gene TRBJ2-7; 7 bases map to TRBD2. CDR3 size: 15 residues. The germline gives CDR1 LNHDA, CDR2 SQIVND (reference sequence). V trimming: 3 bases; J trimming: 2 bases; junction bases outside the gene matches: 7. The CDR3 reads CASSMGSGATYEQYF. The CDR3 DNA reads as TGTGCCAGTAGTATGGGCAGCGGGGCGACCTACGAGCAGTACTTC.